This TCR beta chain was recovered during a study of human T cells and chemical hapten exposure. Turning to the study itself: The scalp of each patient received a weekly diphenylcyclopropenone dose for the full roughly 24-week study.

This clonotype appeared many times. As handled by the study authors: Individual samples carried between 23,224 and 690,600 TCRs, with 95,638 as the median. TCRdb re-derived calls from the RACE reads in MiXCR, one entry per CDR3 protein. TCRdb's processing, not the study's, gives the V and J calls here. Among 180,000 or so distinct CDR3 sequences listed, approximately 15% were seen once. The time point: patch test 1, 2 weeks after DPC sensitization. Described treatment: therapeutic diphenylcyclopropenone sensitization with weekly scalp DPC. The authors extracted total RNA from unfractionated whole blood. The TCR sequence derives from a woman under 40 with alopecia areata. Some clones in this sample may be carry-over from other donors' samples. The sequencing here drew on whole blood, taken in connection with sensitization to the hapten diphenylcyclopropenone (DPC).

The CDR3 nucleotides read TGTGCCAGCAGCTTCCTAAGTCAGTATGGCTACACCTTC. Residues: CASSFLSQYGYTF. The chain combines TRBV7-9 with TRBJ1-2; D is undetermined. CDR3 size: 13 residues. With 3 bases removed from V and 5 bases from J, the gap between germline ends came to 10 bases. Germline values: CDR1 SEHNR, CDR2 FQNEAQ (reference sequence).